Included here is one T cell receptor beta chain sequence, with context. This clonotype has only one observation. Its cognate antigen has yet to be identified. Base qualities are missing; no much larger clone stands one base away. One read alone makes for weak evidence. RNA was extracted using the RNeasy kit, and about 0.5 to 1 microgram was reverse transcribed with random hexamers. The immunoSEQ multiplex PCR assay, covering 54 Vbeta and 13 Jbeta segments, was used to amplify TCR beta CDR3 regions. Bias from PCR amplification was corrected by using a synthetic template baseline for primer optimization and for computational correction. The published analysis was carried out like this. Reads were assigned to V, D and J genes according to IMGT and analyzed in immunoSEQ Analyzer, with only productive sequences retained. Clonality was computed as one minus Shannon entropy normalized by log2 of the number of productive unique sequences. Public and private clones were assessed among the 100 most prevalent clones of each patient and control. Clones were defined as Susac-specific if absent from the healthy and MS cohorts, from around 1,000 published viral clones and from other ImmuneACCESS disease sequences. The public reads were reprocessed in TCRdb via fastp at Q25 and MiXCR, keeping in-frame beta chains. Records with the same CDR3 protein are collapsed into one entry carrying the most frequent genes and DNA. In this record, the V and J calls reflect TCRdb's handling and not the investigators' own analysis. The table for this sample lists about 180,000 distinct CDR3 sequences; 85% to 95% of them were counted only once. The top ten constitute 0.1% to 0.12% of the sample.

These data come from a study of CD8 T cells in Susac syndrome (dated by TCRdb to between 2019 and 2020). Background for the entire study: Among the Susac syndrome patients who were sequenced, clinically active disease was present in about six and clinical remission was observed in under ten. At blood withdrawal, Susac syndrome patients were therapy-naive, treated with corticosteroids (with IVIg additionally given to some), or treated with IVIg alone. Whether CD8+ T cell activation and differentiation in Susac syndrome was antigen driven was tested using repertoire sequencing. Findings and caveats that apply to the study as a whole: The CD4+ T cell repertoire of patients with Susac syndrome showed no detectable clonal expansion. The study acknowledged that relatively few individuals were included in the TCR sequencing and HLA analysis.

High-throughput TCR beta sequencing profiled peripheral blood CD8+ and CD4+ T cells from healthy donors, Susac syndrome patients and multiple sclerosis patients. Susac syndrome patients met recently defined diagnostic criteria for definite or probable disease. Bulk CD8+ and CD4+ T cells were purified magnetically by negative isolation, whereas CD8+ TEMRA cells were enriched by FACS. Blood was collected in EDTA tubes and processed within 24 hours, with PBMCs isolated through density gradient centrifugation. PBMCs destined for TCR sequencing were cryopreserved in liquid nitrogen and later thawed in a 37 °C water bath. A purity of at least 90% was achieved for sorted or isolated CD4+, CD8+ and CD8+ TEMRA cells. The cysteine opens and the phenylalanine closes a CDR3 of 14 amino acids. Only the CDR3 DNA stays, 42 bases, in frame from base 1. V and J are truncated by 5 bases and 4 bases respectively, leaving an intervening sequence of 12 bases. The germline V gene supplies CDR1 KGHDR and CDR2 SFDVKD.

This TCR was sampled from a human donor with Susac syndrome. The V and J segments used are TRBV24-1 and TRBJ2-3; too little of a D gene remains to name it. Material: CD4+ T cells from PBMCs. The CDR3 sequence is CATSGSYDPDTQYF. In nucleotide form, the sequence is TGTGCCACCAGTGGTTCCTACGATCCAGATACGCAGTATTTT.